The 12 T cell receptor beta chains below all came from one sample that was sequenced in a study of breast tumors, draining lymph nodes, adjacent tissues. TCRdb called the multiplex PCR reads again in MiXCR, with one record for every CDR3 protein. The sample gives around 170,000 distinct CDR3 sequences, around a third of which show up once; around 4.1% is in the top ten. Axillary draining lymph nodes of breast cancer patients supplied the node samples. The source material was axillary lymph node tissue. Receptors originate from a female donor with breast cancer. Some clones in this sample may be carry-over from other donors' samples.

The rearrangement uses TRBV5-1 and TRBJ1-1; 7 bases fit TRBD1. This CDR3 is built from 16 residues. V lost 5 bases to trimming and J lost 4 bases; unmatched junction nucleotides: 14. Germline V gene data show CDR1 as SGHRS and CDR2 as YFSETQ. CDR3 nucleotide sequence: TGCGCCAGCAGTTTCAGTAAACAGGGGCCAGGCACTGAAGCTTTCTTT. This codes for CASSFSKQGPGTEAFF.

The sample holds a few counts of this clonotype. The chain is built from TRBV19 and TRBJ2-1; the match to TRBD2 covers 11 bases. This CDR3 is built from 15 residues. The junction had 10 bases not matched to a gene; V was cut back by 8 bases and J by 7 bases. Germline V gene sequence: CDR1 LNHDA, CDR2 SQIVND (reference sequence). CDR3: CASGTSGSRGNEQFF. CDR3 DNA sequence: TGTGCCAGTGGTACTAGCGGGAGTCGGGGAAATGAGCAGTTCTTC.

About this clonotype: The germline gene is not matched at one end of the junction; a read error may be the cause. The chain has TRBV20-1 and TRBJ1-4; D not resolved. Germline CDR1 and CDR2: DFQATT and SNEGSKA (reference sequence). The CDR3 extends over 14 amino acids. CDR3 sequence: CSASSQATNEKPFF. The CDR3 region has the DNA TGCAGTGCTAGCTCCCAGGCCACTAATGAAAAACCGTTTTTT.

This clonotype was seen ten or more times. This chain uses TRBV14 with TRBJ2-3; D perhaps matches TRBD1 (5 bases). Germline V CDR1 and CDR2: SGHDN, FVKESK. The CDR3 has 15 amino acids. The germline V and J ends were trimmed by 0 bases and 3 bases, with 10 bases remaining between them. In DNA, the CDR3 is TGTGCCAGCAGCCAAGACAGGGCCAGGACAGATACGCAGTATTTT. Amino acids: CASSQDRARTDTQYF.

This clonotype was picked up many times. The J gene is TRBJ2-3, the V gene TRBV27, with D perhaps being TRBD1 or TRBD2 (6 bases each). Germline values: CDR1 MNHEY, CDR2 SMNVEV (reference sequence). This CDR3 has 15 amino acids. V was shortened by 6 bases and J by 6 bases, with 19 bases between the two germline ends. The CDR3 region has the DNA TGTGCCAGCAGAAATAGGGGGGCCCGCCGCGATACGCAGTATTTT. Amino acids: CASRNRGARRDTQYF.

Remarks on this clonotype: The germline gene is not matched at one end of the junction; a read error may be the cause. The J gene is TRBJ1-5, the V gene TRBV7-9; weak D call: TRBD1 (6 bases). Germline CDR1 and CDR2: SEHNR and FQNEAQ (reference sequence). The CDR3 runs to 17 residues. The CDR3 DNA reads as TGCGCCAGCAGCTTGGGGGCAACGGATTTCGGCAATCAGCCCCAGCATTTT. Translation gives CASSLGATDFGNQPQHF.

This clonotype was counted ten times or more. The chain links TRBV3-1 to TRBJ2-7, with 12 bases identical to TRBD2. V shed 4 bases and J 0 bases; nucleotides not matched to a gene: 4. The CDR3 has 16 amino acids. Per the germline V gene, CDR1 is LGHDT and CDR2 is YNNKEL (reference sequence). The CDR3 reads CASSLRTSGASYEQYF. The CDR3 nucleotides are TGTGCCAGCAGCCTCCGGACTAGCGGGGCCTCCTACGAGCAGTACTTC.

The rearrangement joins TRBV12-3 or TRBV12-4 to TRBJ2-3; possibly TRBD2 for D (7 bases). The CDR3 has 16 residues. V lost 6 bases and J 3 bases, leaving 19 bases between the germline ends. The CDR3 sequence is CASSQLGGAETDTQYF. CDR3 DNA: TGTGCCAGCAGCCAATTGGGGGGGGCTGAGACAGATACGCAGTATTTT.

This clonotype appeared many times. This chain uses TRBV9 with TRBJ2-2, with 9 bases lining up with TRBD1. J was trimmed by 2 bases and V by 4 bases; bases with no gene match: 9. CDR3 size: 17 residues. Germline V gene sequence: CDR1 SGDLS, CDR2 YYNGEE. This chain's CDR3 is CASSSRPTGGNTGELFF. As DNA, the CDR3 is TGTGCCAGCAGCTCCCGGCCGACAGGGGGAAACACCGGGGAGCTGTTTTTT.

Points on this clonotype: Just one base apart from a much larger clone, this may be a read error. The V call is TRBV6-2 or TRBV6-3, the J call TRBJ2-3; D not resolved. CDR1 is MNHEY and CDR2 is SVGEGT in the germline V gene. There are 14 residues in the CDR3. The CDR3 spells CACSRIRSTDTQYF. In DNA form, the CDR3 reads TGTGCCTGCAGTCGAATAAGGAGCACAGATACGCAGTATTTT.

This clonotype was seen at least ten times. The rearrangement links TRBV12-3 or TRBV12-4 to TRBJ2-1; TRBD2 aligns across 13 bases. Trimming removed 4 bases from V and 0 bases from J; junction bases left unmatched: 9. The CDR3 is made up of 19 amino acids. CDR3 DNA sequence: TGTGCCAGCAGTTCCCAAGGACTAGCGGGGGCCCGCTCCTACAATGAGCAGTTCTTC. This translates into CASSSQGLAGARSYNEQFF.

This clonotype came up many times. The chain carries TRBV20-1 and TRBJ1-3; weak D call: TRBD1 (6 bases). Germline V gives CDR1 DFQATT, CDR2 SNEGSKA (reference sequence). V lost 6 bases and J 0 bases, leaving 12 bases between the germline ends. The CDR3 totals 14 residues. CDR3 amino acids: CSANTGTSGNTIYF. CDR3 DNA: TGCAGTGCCAACACAGGGACCTCTGGAAACACCATATATTTT.